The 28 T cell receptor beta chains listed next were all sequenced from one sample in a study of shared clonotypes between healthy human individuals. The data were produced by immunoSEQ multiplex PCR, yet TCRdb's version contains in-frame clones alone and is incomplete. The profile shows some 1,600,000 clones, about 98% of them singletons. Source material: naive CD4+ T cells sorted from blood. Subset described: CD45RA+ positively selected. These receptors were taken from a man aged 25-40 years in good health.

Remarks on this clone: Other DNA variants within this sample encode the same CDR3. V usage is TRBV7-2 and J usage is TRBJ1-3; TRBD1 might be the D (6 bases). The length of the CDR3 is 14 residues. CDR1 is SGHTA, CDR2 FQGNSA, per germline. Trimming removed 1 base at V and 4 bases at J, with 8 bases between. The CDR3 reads CASSLGGAGNTIYF. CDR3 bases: TGTGCCAGCAGCTTAGGGGGGGCAGGAAACACCATATATTTT. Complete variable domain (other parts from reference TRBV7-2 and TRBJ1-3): GAGVSQSPSNKVTEKGKDVELRCDPISGHTALYWYRQSLGQGLEFLIYFQGNSAPDKSGLPSDRFSAERTGGSVSTLTIQRTQQEDSAVYLCASSLGGAGNTIYFGEGSWLTVV.

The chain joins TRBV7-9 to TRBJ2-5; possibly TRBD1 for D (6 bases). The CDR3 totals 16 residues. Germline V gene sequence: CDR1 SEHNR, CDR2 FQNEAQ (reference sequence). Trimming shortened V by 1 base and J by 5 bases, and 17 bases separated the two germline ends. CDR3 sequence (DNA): TGTGCCAGCAGCTTAGTTCCGGTTGGGGGCACGGAGACCCAGTACTTC. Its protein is CASSLVPVGGTETQYF.

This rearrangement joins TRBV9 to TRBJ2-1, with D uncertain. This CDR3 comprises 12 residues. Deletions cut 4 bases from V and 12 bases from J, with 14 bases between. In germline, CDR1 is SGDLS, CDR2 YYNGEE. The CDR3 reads CASSPTVKGQFF. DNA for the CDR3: TGTGCCAGCAGCCCTACGGTTAAGGGGCAGTTCTTC.

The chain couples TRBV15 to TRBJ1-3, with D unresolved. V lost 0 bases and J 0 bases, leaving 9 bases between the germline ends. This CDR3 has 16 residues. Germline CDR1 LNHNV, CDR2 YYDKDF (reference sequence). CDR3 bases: TGTGCCACCAGCAGAGATCAGGTGCTCTCTGGAAACACCATATATTTT. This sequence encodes CATSRDQVLSGNTIYF.

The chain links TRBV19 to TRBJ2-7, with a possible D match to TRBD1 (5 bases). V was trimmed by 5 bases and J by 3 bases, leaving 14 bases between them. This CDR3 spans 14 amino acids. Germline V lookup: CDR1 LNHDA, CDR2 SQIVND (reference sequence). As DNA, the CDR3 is TGTGCCAGTAGTTCAGAGCAGGGAAACTACGAGCAGTACTTC. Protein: CASSSEQGNYEQYF.

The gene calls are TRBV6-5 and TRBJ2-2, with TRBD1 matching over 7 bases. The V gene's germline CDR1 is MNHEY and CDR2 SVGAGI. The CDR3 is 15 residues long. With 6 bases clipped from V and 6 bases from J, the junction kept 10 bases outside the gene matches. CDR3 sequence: CASSWNRGMAGELFF. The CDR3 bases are TGTGCCAGCAGCTGGAACAGGGGTATGGCCGGGGAGCTGTTTTTT.

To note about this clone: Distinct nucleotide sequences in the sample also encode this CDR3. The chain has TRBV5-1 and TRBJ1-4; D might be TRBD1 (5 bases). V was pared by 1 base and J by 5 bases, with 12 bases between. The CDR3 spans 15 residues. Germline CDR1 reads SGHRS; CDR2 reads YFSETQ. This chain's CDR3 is CASSLLTGLNEKLFF. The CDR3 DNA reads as TGCGCCAGCAGCTTGCTTACAGGACTAAATGAAAAACTGTTTTTT.

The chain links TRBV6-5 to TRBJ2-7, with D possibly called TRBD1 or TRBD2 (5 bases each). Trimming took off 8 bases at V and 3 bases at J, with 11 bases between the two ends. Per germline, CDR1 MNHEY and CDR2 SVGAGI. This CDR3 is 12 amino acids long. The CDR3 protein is CASGRGGYEQYF. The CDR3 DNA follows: TGTGCCAGCGGACGGGGCGGCTACGAGCAGTACTTC.

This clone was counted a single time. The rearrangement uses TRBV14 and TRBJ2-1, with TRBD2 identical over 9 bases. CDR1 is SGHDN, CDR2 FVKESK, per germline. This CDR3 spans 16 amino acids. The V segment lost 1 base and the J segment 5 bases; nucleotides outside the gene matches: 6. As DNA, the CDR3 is TGTGCCAGCAGCCAAGTGGAGCGGGAGGAGGACAATGAGCAGTTCTTC. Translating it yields CASSQVEREEDNEQFF.

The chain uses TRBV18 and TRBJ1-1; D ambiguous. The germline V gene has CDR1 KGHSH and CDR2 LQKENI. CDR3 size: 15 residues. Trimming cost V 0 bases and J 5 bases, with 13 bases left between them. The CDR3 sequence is CASSPPGGIWTEAFF. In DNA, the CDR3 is TGTGCCAGCTCACCACCGGGAGGGATATGGACTGAAGCTTTCTTT.

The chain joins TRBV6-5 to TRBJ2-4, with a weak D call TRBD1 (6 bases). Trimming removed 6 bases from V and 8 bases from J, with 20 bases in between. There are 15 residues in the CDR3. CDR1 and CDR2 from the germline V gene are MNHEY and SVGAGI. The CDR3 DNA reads TGTGCCAGCAGCTCCTACAGGGTCCAATCCCACATTCAGTACTTC. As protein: CASSSYRVQSHIQYF.

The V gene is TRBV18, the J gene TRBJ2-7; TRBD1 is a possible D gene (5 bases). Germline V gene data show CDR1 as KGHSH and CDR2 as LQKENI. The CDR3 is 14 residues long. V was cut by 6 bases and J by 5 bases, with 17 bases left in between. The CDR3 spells CASSPVGRAHEQYF. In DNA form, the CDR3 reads TGTGCCAGCTCTCCCGTCGGCAGGGCCCACGAGCAGTACTTC.

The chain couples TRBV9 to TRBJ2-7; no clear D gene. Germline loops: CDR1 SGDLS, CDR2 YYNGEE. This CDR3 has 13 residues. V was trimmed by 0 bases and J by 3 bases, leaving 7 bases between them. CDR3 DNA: TGTGCCAGCAGCGTAGACACGGACTACGAGCAGTACTTC. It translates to CASSVDTDYEQYF.

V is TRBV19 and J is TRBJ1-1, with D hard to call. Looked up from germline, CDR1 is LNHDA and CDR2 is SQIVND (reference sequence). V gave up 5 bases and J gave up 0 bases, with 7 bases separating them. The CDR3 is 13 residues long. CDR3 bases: TGTGCCAGTAGTGTAGGAATGAACACTGAAGCTTTCTTT. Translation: CASSVGMNTEAFF. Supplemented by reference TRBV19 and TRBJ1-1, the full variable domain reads DGGITQSPKYLFRKEGQNVTLSCEQNLNHDAMYWYRQDPGQGLRLIYYSQIVNDFQKGDIAEGYSVSREKKESFPLTVTSAQKNPTAFYLCASSVGMNTEAFFGQGTRLTVV.

The CDR3 is CASSNPGTGRYGYTF. Here the CDR3 DNA reads TGTGCCAGCAGTAACCCCGGGACAGGGCGCTATGGCTACACCTTC. The chain joins TRBV11-2 to TRBJ1-2; 9 bases are shared with TRBD1. The length of the CDR3 is 15 residues. Looked up from germline, CDR1 is SGHAT and CDR2 is FQNNGV. V trimming: 6 bases; J trimming: 4 bases; junction bases outside the gene matches: 9.

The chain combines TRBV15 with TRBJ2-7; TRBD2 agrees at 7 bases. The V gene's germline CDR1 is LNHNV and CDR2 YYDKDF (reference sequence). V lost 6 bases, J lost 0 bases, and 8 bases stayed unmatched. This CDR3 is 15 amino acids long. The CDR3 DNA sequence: TGTGCCACCAGGGCCACTGGGGAGGGCTCCTACGAGCAGTACTTC. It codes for CATRATGEGSYEQYF.

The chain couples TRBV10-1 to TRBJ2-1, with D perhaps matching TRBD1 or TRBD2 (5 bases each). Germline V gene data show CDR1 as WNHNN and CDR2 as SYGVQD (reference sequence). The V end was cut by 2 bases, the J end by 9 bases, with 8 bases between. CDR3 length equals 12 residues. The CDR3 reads CASSEVGAEQFF. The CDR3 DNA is TGCGCCAGCAGTGAGGTCGGGGCTGAGCAGTTCTTC.

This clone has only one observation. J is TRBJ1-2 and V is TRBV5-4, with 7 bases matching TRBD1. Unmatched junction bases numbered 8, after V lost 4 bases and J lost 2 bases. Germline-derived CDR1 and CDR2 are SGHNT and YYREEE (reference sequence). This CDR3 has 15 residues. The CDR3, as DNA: TGTGCCAGCAGCCCAAAGGGACAGACGAACTATGGCTACACCTTC. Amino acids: CASSPKGQTNYGYTF.

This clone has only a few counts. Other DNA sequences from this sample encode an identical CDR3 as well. The CDR3 spells CSARVTDTQYF. Written as DNA, the CDR3 is TGCAGTGCTAGAGTCACAGATACGCAGTATTTT. The rearrangement links TRBV20-1 to TRBJ2-3; D unresolved. From germline, CDR1 is DFQATT and CDR2 SNEGSKA (reference sequence). V was clipped by 1 base and J by 2 bases, with 1 base between them. This CDR3 has 11 residues.

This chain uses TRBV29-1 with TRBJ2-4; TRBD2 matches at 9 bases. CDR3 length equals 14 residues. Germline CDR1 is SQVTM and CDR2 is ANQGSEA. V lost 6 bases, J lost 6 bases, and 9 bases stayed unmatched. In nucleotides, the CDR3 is TGCAGCGTCGGAAGTGGAGCGGGAGGAAACATTCAGTACTTC. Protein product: CSVGSGAGGNIQYF.

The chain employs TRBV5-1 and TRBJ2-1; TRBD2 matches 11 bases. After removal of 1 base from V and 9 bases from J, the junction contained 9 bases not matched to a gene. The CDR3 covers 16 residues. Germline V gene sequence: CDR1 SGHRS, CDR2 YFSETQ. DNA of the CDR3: TGCGCCAGCAGCTTGACCCCGGGACTAGCGGTTGGTGAGCAGTTCTTC. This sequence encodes CASSLTPGLAVGEQFF.

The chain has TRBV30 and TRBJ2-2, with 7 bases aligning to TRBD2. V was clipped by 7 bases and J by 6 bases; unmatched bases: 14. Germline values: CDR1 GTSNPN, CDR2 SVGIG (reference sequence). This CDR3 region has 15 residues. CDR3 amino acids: CASKRRGRASGELFF. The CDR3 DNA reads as TGTGCCTCTAAGCGTAGAGGGAGGGCTTCCGGGGAGCTGTTTTTT. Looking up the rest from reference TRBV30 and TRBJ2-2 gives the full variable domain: SQTIHQWPATLVQPVGSPLSLECTVEGTSNPNLYWYRQAAGRGLQLLFYSVGIGQISSEVPQNLSASRPQDRQFILSSKKLLLSDSGFYLCASKRRGRASGELFFGEGSRLTVL.

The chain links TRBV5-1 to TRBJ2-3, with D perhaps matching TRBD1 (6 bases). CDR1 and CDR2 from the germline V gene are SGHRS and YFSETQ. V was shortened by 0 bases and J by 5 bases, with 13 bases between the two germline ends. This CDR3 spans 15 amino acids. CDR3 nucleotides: TGCGCCAGCAGCTTGGATCCAGGGGCCGGAGATACGCAGTATTTT. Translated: CASSLDPGAGDTQYF.

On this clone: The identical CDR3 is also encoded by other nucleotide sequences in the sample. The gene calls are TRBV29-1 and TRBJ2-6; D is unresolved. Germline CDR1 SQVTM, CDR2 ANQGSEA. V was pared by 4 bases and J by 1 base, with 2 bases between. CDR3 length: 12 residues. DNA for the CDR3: TGCAGCGTTGTGTCTGGGGCCAACGTCCTGACTTTC. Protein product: CSVVSGANVLTF.

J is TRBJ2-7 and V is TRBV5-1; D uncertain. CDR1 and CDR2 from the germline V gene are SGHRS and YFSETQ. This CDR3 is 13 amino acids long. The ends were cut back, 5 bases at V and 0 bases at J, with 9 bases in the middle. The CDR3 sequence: CASRSLTSYEQYF. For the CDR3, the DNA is TGCGCCAGCAGATCCCTAACCTCCTACGAGCAGTACTTC.

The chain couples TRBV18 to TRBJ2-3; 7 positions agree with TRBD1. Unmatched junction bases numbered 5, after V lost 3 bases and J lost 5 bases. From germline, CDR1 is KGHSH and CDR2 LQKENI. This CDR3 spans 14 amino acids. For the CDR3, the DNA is TGTGCCAGCTCACCCACAGGGGCGGGAGATACGCAGTATTTT. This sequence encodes CASSPTGAGDTQYF.

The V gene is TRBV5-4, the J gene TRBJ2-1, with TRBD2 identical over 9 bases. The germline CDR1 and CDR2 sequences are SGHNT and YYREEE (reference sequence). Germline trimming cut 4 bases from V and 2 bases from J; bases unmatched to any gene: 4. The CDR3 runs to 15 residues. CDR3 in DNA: TGTGCCAGCAGCCGGACTAGCGAAGCCTACAATGAGCAGTTCTTC. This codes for CASSRTSEAYNEQFF.

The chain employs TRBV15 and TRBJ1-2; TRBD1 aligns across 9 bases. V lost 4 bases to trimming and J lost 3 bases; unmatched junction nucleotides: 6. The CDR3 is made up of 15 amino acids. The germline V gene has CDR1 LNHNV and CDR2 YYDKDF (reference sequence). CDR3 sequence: CATSTRTGEHYGYTF. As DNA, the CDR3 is TGTGCCACCAGCACTCGGACAGGGGAACACTATGGCTACACCTTC.